The present T cell receptor (beta chain) was sequenced within a study of blood T cell repertoires in COVID-19. Produced via immunoSEQ multiplex PCR; TCRdb's table is partial and in-frame only. The sample carries about 480,000 clones, roughly 87% recorded once. The CDR3 sequence is 15 residues long. After removal of 4 bases from V and 5 bases from J, the junction contained 6 bases not matched to a gene. Per germline, CDR1 MNHEY and CDR2 SVGAGI. Seattle enrolled patients during active infection and tracked them longitudinally. This chain connects TRBV6-5 to TRBJ2-7, with 12 positions matching TRBD1. The origin of this receptor is a man aged 18-30 years with COVID-19, enrolled during active disease. The material sequenced was peripheral blood. The CDR3 loop is CASSSRDRGPNEQYF. As DNA, the CDR3 is TGTGCCAGCAGTTCCCGGGACAGGGGGCCCAACGAGCAGTACTTC.